The clone carrying this T cell receptor beta chain was detected once. The data stem from a study of shared clonotypes between healthy human individuals. Naive-designated CD8 cells lacked CD45RO, were positively enriched for CCR7, and omitted terminally differentiated effector memory CD45RA+ cells. Sequencing was performed with immunoSEQ multiplex PCR; in TCRdb, only in-frame clones are kept and a portion is missing. The table has about 610,000 clones, about 96% seen once; the top ten hold more than 0.085%. The sequenced sample was naive CD8+ T cells sorted from blood. The TCR sequence derives from a woman in her thirties in good health.

Written as DNA, the CDR3 is TGTGCCAGCAGCGGGGGACTAGCGGGTGAGTCCGGCGAGCAGTACTTC. As protein: CASSGGLAGESGEQYF. This sequence joins TRBV9 and TRBJ2-7, with 12 bases lining up with TRBD2. Germline assignment: CDR1 SGDLS and CDR2 YYNGEE. CDR3 length equals 16 residues. Trimming took 3 bases from V and 6 from J; bases not matched to a gene: 10.